There are many counts of the clone carrying this T cell receptor beta chain. What it recognizes is unknown. The sample belongs to a study of CD8 T cells in ankylosing spondylitis. Overall study results and limits: According to the report, clones linked to the disease were significantly enriched in matched synovial fluid samples taken from ankylosing spondylitis patients. Eight highly homologous variants formed a TCR beta motif that appeared characteristic of ankylosing spondylitis blood. A number of the motif variants had already been described in reactive arthritis synovial fluid and blood.

Construction of TCR beta libraries was performed using quantitative 5'-RACE with molecular barcodes. TCRdb independently ran MiXCR on the 5' RACE reads; one entry per CDR3 protein. The sample lists about 160,000 distinct CDR3 sequences, approximately 48% occurring once. V was shortened by 4 bases and J by 1 base, with 14 bases between the two germline ends. The CDR3 runs to 15 residues. CDR1 SGDLS and CDR2 YYNGEE come from the germline V gene. The receptor was isolated from a male donor with ankylosing spondylitis. The sample was synovial fluid, either unsorted or a sorted T cell fraction (not recorded which). This rearrangement joins TRBV9 to TRBJ2-5; D unresolved. CDR3 nucleotide sequence: TGTGCCAGCAGCCCGCAAGGGAATCCCCAAGAGACCCAGTACTTC. Protein product: CASSPQGNPQETQYF.